A single sample gave rise to the 22 T cell receptor beta chains below, sequenced in a study of CD8 T cells in Susac syndrome. After extraction with the RNeasy kit, about 0.5 to 1 ug of the RNA was reverse transcribed using random hexamers. TCRdb re-derived calls from the immunoSEQ multiplex PCR reads in MiXCR, one entry per CDR3 protein. The table lists 130,000 or so distinct CDR3 sequences, about 90% of them singletons, with 0.24% in the top ten. The sequenced sample consisted of CD8+ T cells from PBMCs. The receptors originated from a human donor with multiple sclerosis.

The chain couples TRBV7-9 to TRBJ1-2; 7 bases map to TRBD1. The germline V gene encodes CDR1 SEHNR and CDR2 FQNEAQ (reference sequence). The junction had 5 bases not matched to a gene; V was cut back by 3 bases and J by 7 bases. This CDR3 is 13 amino acids long. DNA of the CDR3: TGTGCCAGCAGCTTCGGACAGGTAGCTGGCTACACCTTC. Protein: CASSFGQVAGYTF.

The V call is TRBV3-1, the J call TRBJ2-7; D call uncertain. Germline loops: CDR1 LGHDT, CDR2 YNNKEL (reference sequence). The ends were cut back, 4 bases at V and 6 bases at J, with 10 bases in the middle. The CDR3 has 12 amino acids. In DNA form, the CDR3 reads TGTGCCAGCAGCCCAGCCCCGAGCGAGCAGTACTTC. This encodes CASSPAPSEQYF.

The genes are TRBV7-9 and TRBJ1-2; D remains unclear. Per germline, CDR1 SEHNR and CDR2 FQNEAQ (reference sequence). The CDR3 consists of 13 residues. The V end lost 5 bases, the J end lost 6 bases, and 13 bases lay between the germline ends. This CDR3 reads CASSTNKANGYTF. The CDR3 DNA sequence: TGTGCCAGCAGCACAAACAAGGCCAATGGCTACACCTTC.

This clonotype was recorded once. The chain employs TRBV2 and TRBJ2-1, with 7 positions matching TRBD2. Looked up from germline, CDR1 is SNHLY and CDR2 is FYNNEI. V gave up 8 bases and J gave up 0 bases; unmatched junction bases: 4. The CDR3 sequence is 14 residues long. CDR3 DNA: TGTGCCAGCCCTCTAGCGGACTCCTACAATGAGCAGTTCTTC. Translated: CASPLADSYNEQFF.

The chain recombines TRBV27 with TRBJ2-3; 10 bases align to TRBD2. Per the germline V gene, CDR1 is MNHEY and CDR2 is SMNVEV (reference sequence). The CDR3 runs 16 residues. The V gene end was trimmed by 3 bases and the J gene end by 2 bases; junction bases not matched to a gene: 5. The CDR3 DNA reads as TGTGCCAGCAGTTTGATAGCGGGAGGAGACACAGATACGCAGTATTTT. It is translated as CASSLIAGGDTDTQYF.

V is TRBV6-2 or TRBV6-3 and J is TRBJ2-7; a weak D match, TRBD2 (5 bases). Per the germline V gene, CDR1 is MNHEY and CDR2 is SVGEGT. CDR3 length: 19 residues. The V gene lost 6 bases and the J gene lost 1 base, with 28 bases spanning the gap. CDR3: CASSAHPSTVQYSSYEQYF. The CDR3 DNA reads TGTGCCAGCAGCGCCCATCCTAGCACCGTCCAGTACAGTTCCTACGAGCAGTACTTC.

V usage is TRBV15 and J usage is TRBJ2-7; TRBD1 agrees at 9 bases. Germline V gene sequence: CDR1 LNHNV, CDR2 YYDKDF (reference sequence). The J segment lost 5 bases and the V segment lost 3 bases, leaving 11 bases of the junction unmatched. CDR3 length: 16 amino acids. CDR3 sequence reads: CATSSRPGTGSDEQYF. CDR3 sequence (DNA): TGTGCCACCAGCAGTCGGCCGGGGACAGGGTCCGACGAGCAGTACTTC.

The rearrangement links TRBV29-1 to TRBJ2-1; TRBD2 aligns across 11 bases. Germline V lookup: CDR1 SQVTM, CDR2 ANQGSEA. V lost 5 bases to trimming and J lost 8 bases; unmatched junction nucleotides: 8. The CDR3 runs 14 residues. The CDR3, as DNA: TGCAGCGTTTTACCTAGCGGGAGGTTGGATGAGCAGTTCTTC. Translation: CSVLPSGRLDEQFF.

The CDR3 nucleotides read TGTGCCACCAGTGATTTCCTGACTAGCGGGAGTATCAATGAGCAGTTCTTC. This sequence encodes CATSDFLTSGSINEQFF. The chain is built from TRBV24-1 and TRBJ2-1; 12 bases fit TRBD2. V lost 1 base to trimming and J lost 6 bases; unmatched junction nucleotides: 6. Germline CDR1 KGHDR, CDR2 SFDVKD. The CDR3 loop spans 17 amino acids.

The genes are TRBV5-1 and TRBJ2-3; a weak D match, TRBD1 (6 bases). V lost 4 bases and J 2 bases, leaving 14 bases between the germline ends. This CDR3 has 15 residues. Germline V gene data show CDR1 as SGHRS and CDR2 as YFSETQ. The chain's CDR3 is CASSGSTGFTDTQYF. DNA for the CDR3: TGCGCCAGCAGCGGGTCGACAGGCTTCACAGATACGCAGTATTTT.

CDR3 loop: CSADPPGTGDEKLFF. CDR3 coding DNA: TGCAGTGCTGACCCCCCCGGGACAGGGGATGAAAAACTGTTTTTT. The V gene is TRBV20-1, the J gene TRBJ1-4, with 10 bases fitting TRBD1. Germline-derived CDR1 and CDR2 are DFQATT and SNEGSKA (reference sequence). V was pared by 5 bases and J by 6 bases, with 9 bases of the junction left unmatched. There are 15 residues in the CDR3.

V is TRBV6-5 and J is TRBJ2-2; no clear D. The germline CDR1 and CDR2 sequences are MNHEY and SVGAGI. V lost 2 bases, J lost 6 bases, and 10 bases lay in between. The CDR3 loop spans 14 amino acids. CDR3 amino acids: CASSYPNPPGELFF. For the CDR3, the DNA is TGTGCCAGCAGTTACCCCAACCCTCCCGGGGAGCTGTTTTTT.

V gene TRBV20-1 combines with J gene TRBJ1-5; maybe TRBD1 (5 bases). CDR3 length: 14 amino acids. Germline CDR1 and CDR2: DFQATT and SNEGSKA (reference sequence). The ends were cut back, 0 bases at V and 5 bases at J, with 11 bases in the middle. CDR3 in amino acids: CSARDQGDHQPQHF. The CDR3 DNA reads as TGCAGTGCTAGAGATCAAGGGGACCATCAGCCCCAGCATTTT.

This clonotype was counted a few times. The CDR3 region is CASRIRGGFYEQYF. The CDR3 nucleotides read TGTGCCAGCAGGATTCGCGGGGGGTTTTACGAGCAGTACTTC. This chain uses TRBV27 with TRBJ2-7; 8 bases are a match to TRBD2. This CDR3 spans 14 amino acids. The junction had 8 bases not matched to a gene; V was cut back by 6 bases and J by 4 bases. Germline-derived CDR1 and CDR2 are MNHEY and SMNVEV (reference sequence).

The chain recombines TRBV7-2 with TRBJ2-5, with 12 bases fitting TRBD1. After removal of 2 bases from V and 3 bases from J, the junction contained 4 bases not matched to a gene. Germline V gene lookup returns CDR1 SGHTA and CDR2 FQGNSA. This CDR3 is built from 16 residues. The CDR3 is CASSLWGQGAEETQYF. Here the CDR3 DNA reads TGTGCCAGCAGCTTATGGGGACAGGGGGCGGAAGAGACCCAGTACTTC.

This clonotype was picked up one time. The genes are TRBV6-5 and TRBJ1-2; D is perhaps TRBD1 (6 bases). The germline V and J ends were trimmed by 0 bases and 4 bases, with 12 bases remaining between them. The CDR3 has 15 residues. In germline, CDR1 is MNHEY, CDR2 SVGAGI. The CDR3 protein is CASSYSGQNTYGYTF. The CDR3 bases are TGTGCCAGCAGTTACTCAGGACAGAACACCTATGGCTACACCTTC.

The J gene is TRBJ2-1, the V gene TRBV20-1, with 9 bases aligning to TRBD1. Germline trimming cut 5 bases from V and 6 bases from J; bases unmatched to any gene: 8. Germline CDR1 DFQATT, CDR2 SNEGSKA (reference sequence). This CDR3 region has 14 residues. The CDR3 here is CSASGTGTLNEQFF. CDR3 sequence (DNA): TGCAGTGCTTCCGGGACAGGGACCCTCAATGAGCAGTTCTTC.

The sample holds one count of this clonotype. This chain uses TRBV28 with TRBJ2-4; either TRBD1 or TRBD2 may supply D (6 bases each). Trimming cost V 10 bases and J 5 bases, with 21 bases left between them. The germline V gene encodes CDR1 MDHEN and CDR2 SYDVKM. The CDR3 is 15 amino acids. The CDR3 bases are TGTGCCACAATAACGGGGGCCCCCGGTGAAAACATTCAGTACTTC. It codes for CATITGAPGENIQYF.

V gene TRBV7-9 combines with J gene TRBJ2-3; D is uncertain. Germline assignment: CDR1 SEHNR and CDR2 FQNEAQ (reference sequence). The CDR3 is 16 residues long. V shed 6 bases and J shed 0 bases, with 16 bases lying between them. This chain's CDR3 is CASSNQSLSSTDTQYF. CDR3 nucleotide sequence: TGTGCCAGCAGTAATCAGAGCCTTTCTAGCACAGATACGCAGTATTTT.

The rearrangement joins TRBV4-1 to TRBJ2-3, with 7 bases identical to TRBD2. The CDR3 consists of 16 residues. Germline V CDR1 and CDR2: MGHRA, YSYEKL. V trimming: 4 bases; J trimming: 5 bases; junction bases outside the gene matches: 12. This CDR3 is CASSPPGAGRGDTQYF. The CDR3 DNA reads as TGCGCCAGCAGCCCCCCAGGTGCGGGGAGGGGAGATACGCAGTATTTT.

The V and J genes are TRBV24-1 and TRBJ2-5; perhaps TRBD1 as D (5 bases). This CDR3 is 13 amino acids long. CDR1 KGHDR and CDR2 SFDVKD come from the germline V gene. V lost 9 bases to trimming and J lost 9 bases, with 19 bases between them. The CDR3 DNA follows: TGTGCCACCTCCGACAGCACCTCCGGGTCCCAGTACTTC. This sequence encodes CATSDSTSGSQYF.

This clonotype was picked up one time. V and J are TRBV12-3 or TRBV12-4 and TRBJ2-1; TRBD2 agrees at 10 bases. Losses at the gene ends were 1 base for V and 6 bases for J; bases not matched to a gene: 3. The length of the CDR3 is 15 residues. CDR3 in DNA: TGTGCCAGCAGTTTAGGTCTAGCGGGGGCCAATGAGCAGTTCTTC. Protein: CASSLGLAGANEQFF.